The 5 T cell receptor beta chains listed next were all sequenced from one sample in a study of T-cell memory formation after mild COVID-19. TCRdb called the 5' RACE reads again in MiXCR, with one record for every CDR3 protein. The sample holds hundreds of thousands of distinct CDR3 sequences, about 20% seen once. Specimen: PBMCs or a T cell subset sorted from them (not recorded which). Every receptor here comes from an adult woman who had mild COVID-19 (a few samples of this study predate the infection). Cell type and time point are not known.

This clonotype came up a few times. The CDR3 loop is CASSLSRIKETQYF. The CDR3 DNA reads as TGTGCCAGCAGCTTATCCAGAATAAAAGAGACCCAGTACTTC. The V gene is TRBV7-2, the J gene TRBJ2-5; D is unresolved. Per the germline V gene, CDR1 is SGHTA and CDR2 is FQGNSA. V lost 2 bases to trimming and J lost 3 bases, with 10 bases between them. There are 14 residues in the CDR3.

This chain uses TRBV5-5 with TRBJ2-7; 8 bases match TRBD1. V lost 0 bases to trimming and J lost 3 bases; unmatched junction nucleotides: 5. CDR3 length equals 15 residues. Germline-derived CDR1 and CDR2 are SGHKS and YYEKEE (reference sequence). The CDR3 region is CASSLGTGSFYEQYF. The CDR3 nucleotides read TGTGCCAGCAGCTTGGGGACAGGGTCTTTCTACGAGCAGTACTTC.

The chain is built from TRBV5-1 and TRBJ2-2; no firm D call. V was cut by 0 bases and J by 6 bases, with 12 bases left in between. From germline, CDR1 is SGHRS and CDR2 YFSETQ. The length of the CDR3 is 15 residues. In DNA, the CDR3 is TGCGCCAGCAGCTTGGTCCCGGGCAGCGCCGGGGAGCTGTTTTTT. Its translation: CASSLVPGSAGELFF. Full variable domain (rest looked up from reference TRBV5-1 and TRBJ2-2): KAGVTQTPRYLIKTRGQQVTLSCSPISGHRSVSWYQQTPGQGLQFLFEYFSETQRNKGNFPGRFSGRQFSNSRSEMNVSTLELGDSALYLCASSLVPGSAGELFFGEGSRLTVL.

The sample holds a few counts of this clonotype. The genes are TRBV6-2 or TRBV6-3 and TRBJ2-3, with 9 positions matching TRBD1. The germline gives CDR1 MNHEY, CDR2 SVGEGT. This CDR3 spans 16 amino acids. V lost 7 bases, J lost 2 bases, and 10 bases stayed unmatched. CDR3 DNA: TGTGCCAGCACCGTAGGGACAGGGCACTACACAGATACGCAGTATTTT. It translates to CASTVGTGHYTDTQYF.

The chain combines TRBV20-1 with TRBJ2-5; no definite D call. Germline assignment: CDR1 DFQATT and CDR2 SNEGSKA (reference sequence). This CDR3 spans 13 amino acids. The V and J ends lost 1 base and 4 bases respectively, with 10 bases between them. CDR3: CSARVRLLETQYF. The DNA of the CDR3 is TGCAGTGCTAGAGTGCGGTTGTTAGAGACCCAGTACTTC.